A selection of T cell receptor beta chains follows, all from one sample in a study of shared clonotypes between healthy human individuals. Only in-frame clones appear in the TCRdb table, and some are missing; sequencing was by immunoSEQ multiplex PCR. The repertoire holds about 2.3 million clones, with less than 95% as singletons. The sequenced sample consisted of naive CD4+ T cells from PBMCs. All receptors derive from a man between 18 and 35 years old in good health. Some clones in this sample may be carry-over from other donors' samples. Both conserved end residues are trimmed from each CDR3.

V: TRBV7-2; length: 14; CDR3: ASSFATWQGGETQY
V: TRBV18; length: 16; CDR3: ASSPWTGESGSGTEAF
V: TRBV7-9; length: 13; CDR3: ASSSTGGIGEKLF
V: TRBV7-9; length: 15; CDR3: ASSPGEGRAGYNEQF
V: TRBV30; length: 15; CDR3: AWTTKRLARRGYEQY
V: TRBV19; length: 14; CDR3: ASSKTPGLAGNEQF
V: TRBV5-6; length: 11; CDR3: ASTRDRAYKQY
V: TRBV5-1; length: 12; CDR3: ASSRTEVTYEQY
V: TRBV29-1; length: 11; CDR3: SVGGLAKNIQY
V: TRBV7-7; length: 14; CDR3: ASSLFAGTNTGELF
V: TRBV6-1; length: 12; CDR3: ASSKGDRGEKLF
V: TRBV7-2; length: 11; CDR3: ASSRSVTDTQY
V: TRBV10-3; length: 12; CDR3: ATGGGGKDYGYT
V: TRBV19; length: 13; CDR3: ASSIKLAGLYEQY
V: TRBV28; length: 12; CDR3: ASSFLAAGNEQF
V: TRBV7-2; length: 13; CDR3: ASSLSSGRTDTQY
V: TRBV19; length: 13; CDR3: ASSKDRPLGTEAF
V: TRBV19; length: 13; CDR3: ASSPLRGGAGEQY
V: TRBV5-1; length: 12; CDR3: ASSLGTGAYEQY
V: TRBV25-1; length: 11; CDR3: AVAGFEGEKLF
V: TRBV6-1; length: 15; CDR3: ASSEALRGHRERGYT
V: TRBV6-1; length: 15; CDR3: ASSDTWWRGLNSPLH
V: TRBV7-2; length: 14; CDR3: ASSYRTSGGYNEQF
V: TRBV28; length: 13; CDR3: ASSLSARDTDTQY
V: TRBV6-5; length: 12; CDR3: ASSYSTGIDEQF
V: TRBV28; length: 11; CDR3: ASSRGGRSEQF
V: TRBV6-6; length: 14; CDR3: ASSSGQRVGPETQY
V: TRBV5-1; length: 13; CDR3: ASNPRVGPQETQY
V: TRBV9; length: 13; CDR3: ASSVLAGTTDTQY
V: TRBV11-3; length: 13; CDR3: ASSPDGGLVYEQY
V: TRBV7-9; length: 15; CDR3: ASSLGGTGTPTDTQY
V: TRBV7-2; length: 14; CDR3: ASSPSGTSGFKRQF
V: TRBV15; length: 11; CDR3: ATSPGSYNEQF
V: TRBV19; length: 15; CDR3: ASRGSQGTFNYNEQF
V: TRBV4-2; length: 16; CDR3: ASSQVGWSKGSPGELF
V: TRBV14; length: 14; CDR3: ASSQDRGEVYNEQF
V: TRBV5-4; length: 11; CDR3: ASSFGQTYEQY
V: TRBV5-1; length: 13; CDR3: ASSWLAGGNVEQF
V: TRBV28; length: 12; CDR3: ASSFAGTGGFYT
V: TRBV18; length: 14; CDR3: ASSPTGQGFTGELF
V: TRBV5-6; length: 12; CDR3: ASSLQGAGTEAF
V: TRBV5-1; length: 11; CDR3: ASSEGGANVLT
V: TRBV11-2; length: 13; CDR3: ASSSFTGERTEAF
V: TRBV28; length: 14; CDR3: ASSTTGHISGNTIY
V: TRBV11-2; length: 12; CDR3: ASSLNLRHTEAF
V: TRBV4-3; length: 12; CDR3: ASSQGFADYGYT
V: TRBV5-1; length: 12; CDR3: ASSGNWGNTEAF
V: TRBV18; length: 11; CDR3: ASSPGLSNEQF
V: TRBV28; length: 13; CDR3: ASRQGRGMNTEAF
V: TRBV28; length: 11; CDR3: ASSFGLPGPQH
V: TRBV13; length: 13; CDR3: ASSSTTDMNTEAF
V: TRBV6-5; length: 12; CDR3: ASSSSGRGDTQY